The T cell receptor beta chain under discussion was sequenced for a study of shared clonotypes between healthy human individuals. General study points: Genetic and exposure-history diversity was limited by the few donors. Researchers found naive subsets generally carried larger estimated richness than memory subsets.

V lost 9 bases and J 2 bases, leaving 10 bases between the germline ends. There are 12 residues in the CDR3. Germline lookup yields CDR1 ENHRY and CDR2 SYGVKD. Researchers divided each subset's genomic DNA evenly across several immunoSEQ plates. Measured with immunoSEQ multiplex PCR; TCRdb has only the in-frame clones, and not every one. The sample carries some 1,400,000 clones, around 97% recorded once. About this clone: Its antigen remains unidentified.

This chain joins TRBV10-3 and TRBJ2-5; D may match TRBD1 or TRBD2 (5 bases each). The clonotype was recovered from a young man in good health. Sequences were obtained from naive CD4+ T cells sorted from blood. Subset reported: CD45RA+ positively selected. For the CDR3, the DNA is TGTGCCATGGGACCAAAACAAGAGACCCAGTACTTC. Residues: CAMGPKQETQYF.